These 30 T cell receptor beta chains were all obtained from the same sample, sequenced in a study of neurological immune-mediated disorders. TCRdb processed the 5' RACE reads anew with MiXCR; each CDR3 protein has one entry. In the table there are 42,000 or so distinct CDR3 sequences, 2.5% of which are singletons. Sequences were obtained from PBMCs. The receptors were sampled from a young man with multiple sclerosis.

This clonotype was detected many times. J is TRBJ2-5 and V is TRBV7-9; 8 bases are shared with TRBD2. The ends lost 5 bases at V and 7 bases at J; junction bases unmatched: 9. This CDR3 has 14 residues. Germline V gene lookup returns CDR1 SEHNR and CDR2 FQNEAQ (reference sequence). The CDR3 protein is CASSNTGTRRTQYF. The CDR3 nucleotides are TGTGCCAGCAGCAACACCGGGACTAGGAGGACCCAGTACTTC.

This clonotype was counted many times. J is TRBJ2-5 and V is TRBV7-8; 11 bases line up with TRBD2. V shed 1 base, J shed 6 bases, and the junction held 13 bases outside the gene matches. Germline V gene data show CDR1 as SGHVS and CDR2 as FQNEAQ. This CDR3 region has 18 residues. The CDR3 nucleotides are TGTGCCAGCAGCTTAGACGGGGCGACTAGCGGGAAAGAGAAGACCCAGTACTTC. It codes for CASSLDGATSGKEKTQYF. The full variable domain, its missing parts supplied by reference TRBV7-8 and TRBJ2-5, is GAGVSQSPRYKVAKRGQDVALRCDPISGHVSLFWYQQALGQGPEFLTYFQNEAQLDKSGLPSDRFFAERPEGSVSTLKIQRTQQEDSAVYLCASSLDGATSGKEKTQYFGPGTRLLVL.

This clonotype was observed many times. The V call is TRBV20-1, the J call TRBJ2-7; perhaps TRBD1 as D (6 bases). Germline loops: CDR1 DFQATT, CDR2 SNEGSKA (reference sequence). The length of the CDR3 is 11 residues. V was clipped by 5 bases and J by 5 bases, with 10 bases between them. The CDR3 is CSALTGNEQYF. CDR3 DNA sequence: TGCAGTGCTCTCACAGGGAACGAGCAGTACTTC.

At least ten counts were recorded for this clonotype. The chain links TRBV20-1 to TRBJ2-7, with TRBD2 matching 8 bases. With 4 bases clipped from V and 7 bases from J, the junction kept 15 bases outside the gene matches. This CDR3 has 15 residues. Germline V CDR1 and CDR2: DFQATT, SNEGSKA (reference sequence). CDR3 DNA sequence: TGCAGTGCTATCGCCTTGGGCGGGGGGCCTGGAGAGCAGTACTTC. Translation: CSAIALGGGPGEQYF.

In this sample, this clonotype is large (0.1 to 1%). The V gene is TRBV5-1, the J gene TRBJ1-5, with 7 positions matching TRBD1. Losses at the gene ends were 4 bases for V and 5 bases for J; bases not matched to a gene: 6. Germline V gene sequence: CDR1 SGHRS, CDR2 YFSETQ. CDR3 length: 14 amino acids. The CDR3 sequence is CASSKTGDDQPQHF. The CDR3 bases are TGCGCCAGCAGCAAAACAGGGGATGATCAGCCCCAGCATTTT.

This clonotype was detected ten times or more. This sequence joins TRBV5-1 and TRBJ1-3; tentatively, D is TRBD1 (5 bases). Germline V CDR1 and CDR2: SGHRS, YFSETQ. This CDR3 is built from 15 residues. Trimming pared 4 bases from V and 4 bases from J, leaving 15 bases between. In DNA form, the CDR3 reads TGCGCCAGCAGCCTTCAACAGGCCCGGGGAAACACCATATATTTT. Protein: CASSLQQARGNTIYF.

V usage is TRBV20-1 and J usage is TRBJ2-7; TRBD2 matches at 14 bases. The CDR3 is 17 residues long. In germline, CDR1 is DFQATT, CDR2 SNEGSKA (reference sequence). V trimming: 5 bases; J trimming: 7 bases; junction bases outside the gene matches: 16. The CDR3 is CSAGGLAGDQSSKEQYF. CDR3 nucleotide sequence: TGCAGTGCTGGGGGACTAGCGGGGGACCAGTCCTCCAAAGAGCAGTACTTC.

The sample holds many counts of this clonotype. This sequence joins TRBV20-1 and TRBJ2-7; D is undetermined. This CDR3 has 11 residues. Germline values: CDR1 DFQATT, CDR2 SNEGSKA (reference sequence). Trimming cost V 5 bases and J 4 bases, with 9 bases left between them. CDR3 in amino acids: CSAADQYEQYF. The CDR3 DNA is TGCAGTGCTGCGGATCAGTACGAGCAGTACTTC.

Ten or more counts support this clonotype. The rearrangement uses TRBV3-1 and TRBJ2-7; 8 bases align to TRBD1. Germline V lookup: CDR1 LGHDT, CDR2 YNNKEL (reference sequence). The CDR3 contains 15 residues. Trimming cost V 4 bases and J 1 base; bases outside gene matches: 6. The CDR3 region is CASSPLGDRSYEQYF. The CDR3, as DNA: TGTGCCAGCAGCCCTCTGGGGGACAGGTCCTACGAGCAGTACTTC.

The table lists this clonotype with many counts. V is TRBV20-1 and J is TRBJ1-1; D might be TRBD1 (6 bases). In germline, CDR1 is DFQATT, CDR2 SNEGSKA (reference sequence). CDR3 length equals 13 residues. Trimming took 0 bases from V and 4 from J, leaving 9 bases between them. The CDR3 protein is CSARDHRVTEAFF. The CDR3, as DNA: TGCAGTGCTAGAGATCACAGGGTCACTGAAGCTTTCTTT.

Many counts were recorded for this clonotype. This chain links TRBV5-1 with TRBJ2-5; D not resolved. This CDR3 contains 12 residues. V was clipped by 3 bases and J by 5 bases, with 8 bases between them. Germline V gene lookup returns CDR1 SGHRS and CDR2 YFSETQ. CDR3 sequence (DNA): TGCGCCAGCAGCTCTGCTATGGAGACCCAGTACTTC. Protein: CASSSAMETQYF.

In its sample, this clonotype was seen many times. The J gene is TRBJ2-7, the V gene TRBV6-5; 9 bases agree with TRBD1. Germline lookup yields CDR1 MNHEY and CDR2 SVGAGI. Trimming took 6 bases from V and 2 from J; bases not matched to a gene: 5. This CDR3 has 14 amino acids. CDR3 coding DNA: TGTGCCAGCAGCAAGGACAGGGGACCCTACGAGCAGTACTTC. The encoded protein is CASSKDRGPYEQYF.

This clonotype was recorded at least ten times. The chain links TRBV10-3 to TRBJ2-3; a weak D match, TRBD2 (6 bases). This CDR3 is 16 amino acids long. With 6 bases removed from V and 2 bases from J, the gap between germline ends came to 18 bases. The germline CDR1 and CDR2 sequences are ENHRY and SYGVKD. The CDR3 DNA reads TGTGCCATCAGGGGCGAGGTTCGGAGGGACACAGATACGCAGTATTTT. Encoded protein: CAIRGEVRRDTDTQYF.

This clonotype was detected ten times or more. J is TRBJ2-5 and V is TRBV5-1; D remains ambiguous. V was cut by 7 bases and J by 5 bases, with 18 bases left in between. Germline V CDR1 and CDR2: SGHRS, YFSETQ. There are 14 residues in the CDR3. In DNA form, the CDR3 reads TGCGCCAGCCAGAGCCGTTTTGTTGGGGAGACCCAGTACTTC. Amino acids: CASQSRFVGETQYF.

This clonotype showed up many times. The CDR3 DNA follows: TGTGCCAGCAGCTTAAGACAAGACACTGAAGCTTTCTTT. This gives the protein CASSLRQDTEAFF. This chain links TRBV7-9 with TRBJ1-1; D remains ambiguous. The CDR3 loop spans 13 amino acids. Per the germline V gene, CDR1 is SEHNR and CDR2 is FQNEAQ (reference sequence). V was pared by 2 bases and J by 3 bases, with 7 bases between.

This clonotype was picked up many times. DNA of the CDR3: TGTGCCATCAGCCGACTAGCGGGATCCTACGAGCAGTACTTC. This sequence encodes CAISRLAGSYEQYF. The rearrangement uses TRBV10-3 and TRBJ2-7; 11 bases are a match to TRBD2. V shed 6 bases and J 1 base; nucleotides not matched to a gene: 2. The V gene's germline CDR1 is ENHRY and CDR2 SYGVKD. The length of the CDR3 is 14 residues.

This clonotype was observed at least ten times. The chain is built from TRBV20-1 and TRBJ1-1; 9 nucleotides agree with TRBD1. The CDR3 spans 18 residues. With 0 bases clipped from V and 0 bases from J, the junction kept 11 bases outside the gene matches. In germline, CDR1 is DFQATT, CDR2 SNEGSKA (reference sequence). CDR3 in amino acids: CSARDQGGTGKMNTEAFF. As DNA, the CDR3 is TGCAGTGCTAGAGACCAAGGCGGGACAGGGAAAATGAACACTGAAGCTTTCTTT.

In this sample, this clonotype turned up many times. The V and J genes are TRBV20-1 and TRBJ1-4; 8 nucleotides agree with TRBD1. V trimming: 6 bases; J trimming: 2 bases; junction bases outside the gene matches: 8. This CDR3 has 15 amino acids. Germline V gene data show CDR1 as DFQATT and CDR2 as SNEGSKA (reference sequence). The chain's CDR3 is CSAPDRGRTNEKLFF. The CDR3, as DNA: TGCAGTGCACCAGACAGGGGAAGGACTAATGAAAAACTGTTTTTT.

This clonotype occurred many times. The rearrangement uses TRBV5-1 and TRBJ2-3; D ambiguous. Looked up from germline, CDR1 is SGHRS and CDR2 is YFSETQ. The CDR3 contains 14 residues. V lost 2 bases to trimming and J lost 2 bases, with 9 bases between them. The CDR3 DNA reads TGCGCCAGCAGCTTAGACGCGATCACAGATACGCAGTATTTT. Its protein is CASSLDAITDTQYF. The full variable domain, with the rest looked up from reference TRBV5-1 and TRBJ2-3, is KAGVTQTPRYLIKTRGQQVTLSCSPISGHRSVSWYQQTPGQGLQFLFEYFSETQRNKGNFPGRFSGRQFSNSRSEMNVSTLELGDSALYLCASSLDAITDTQYFGPGTRLTVL.

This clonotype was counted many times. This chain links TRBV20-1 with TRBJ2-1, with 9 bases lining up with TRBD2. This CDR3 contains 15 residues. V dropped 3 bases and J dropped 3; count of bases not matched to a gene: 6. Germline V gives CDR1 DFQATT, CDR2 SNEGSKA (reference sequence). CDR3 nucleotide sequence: TGCAGTGCTAGCCCGCTAGCGGGAATCTACAATGAGCAGTTCTTC. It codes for CSASPLAGIYNEQFF.

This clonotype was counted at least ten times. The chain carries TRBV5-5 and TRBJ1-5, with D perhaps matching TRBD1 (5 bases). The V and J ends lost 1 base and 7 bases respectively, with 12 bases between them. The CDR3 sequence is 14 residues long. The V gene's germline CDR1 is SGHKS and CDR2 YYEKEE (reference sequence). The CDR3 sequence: CASSLSQGGQPQHF. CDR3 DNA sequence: TGTGCCAGCAGCTTGAGTCAGGGCGGACAGCCCCAGCATTTT.

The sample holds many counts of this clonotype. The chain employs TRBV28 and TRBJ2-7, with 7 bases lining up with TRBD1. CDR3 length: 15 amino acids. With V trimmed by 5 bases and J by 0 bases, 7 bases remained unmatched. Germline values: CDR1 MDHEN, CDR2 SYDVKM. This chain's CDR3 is CASSPTGVTSYEQYF. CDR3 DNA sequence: TGTGCCAGCAGTCCTACAGGGGTCACCTCCTACGAGCAGTACTTC.

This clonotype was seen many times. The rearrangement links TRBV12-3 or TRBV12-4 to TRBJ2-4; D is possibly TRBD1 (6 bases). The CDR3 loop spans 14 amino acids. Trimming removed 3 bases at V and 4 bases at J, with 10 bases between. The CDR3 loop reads CASSFSGQKNIQYF. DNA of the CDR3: TGTGCCAGCAGTTTCTCGGGACAAAAAAACATTCAGTACTTC.

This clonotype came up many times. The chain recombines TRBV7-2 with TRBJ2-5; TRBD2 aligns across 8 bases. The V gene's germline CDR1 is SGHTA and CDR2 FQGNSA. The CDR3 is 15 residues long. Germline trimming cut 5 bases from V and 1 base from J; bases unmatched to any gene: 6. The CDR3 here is CASSRASGLQETQYF. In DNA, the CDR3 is TGTGCCAGCAGCCGGGCTAGCGGGCTCCAAGAGACCCAGTACTTC. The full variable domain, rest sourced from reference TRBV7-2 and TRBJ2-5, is GAGVSQSPSNKVTEKGKDVELRCDPISGHTALYWYRQSLGQGLEFLIYFQGNSAPDKSGLPSDRFSAERTGGSVSTLTIQRTQQEDSAVYLCASSRASGLQETQYFGPGTRLLVL.

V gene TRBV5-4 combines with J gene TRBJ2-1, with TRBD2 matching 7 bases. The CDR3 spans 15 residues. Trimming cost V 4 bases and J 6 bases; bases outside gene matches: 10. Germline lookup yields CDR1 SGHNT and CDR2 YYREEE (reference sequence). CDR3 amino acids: CASSVSSGGANEQFF. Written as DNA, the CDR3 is TGTGCCAGCAGCGTCAGTTCGGGGGGAGCCAATGAGCAGTTCTTC. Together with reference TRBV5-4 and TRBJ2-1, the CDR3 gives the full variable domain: ETGVTQSPTHLIKTRGQQVTLRCSSQSGHNTVSWYQQALGQGPQFIFQYYREEENGRGNFPPRFSGLQFPNYSSELNVNALELDDSALYLCASSVSSGGANEQFFGPGTRLTVL.

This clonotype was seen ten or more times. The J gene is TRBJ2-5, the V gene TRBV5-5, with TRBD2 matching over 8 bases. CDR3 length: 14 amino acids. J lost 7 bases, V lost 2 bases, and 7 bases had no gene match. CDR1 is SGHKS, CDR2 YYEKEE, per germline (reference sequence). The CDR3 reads CASSLRGLVGTQYF. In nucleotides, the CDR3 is TGTGCCAGCAGCTTACGGGGACTAGTCGGGACCCAGTACTTC.

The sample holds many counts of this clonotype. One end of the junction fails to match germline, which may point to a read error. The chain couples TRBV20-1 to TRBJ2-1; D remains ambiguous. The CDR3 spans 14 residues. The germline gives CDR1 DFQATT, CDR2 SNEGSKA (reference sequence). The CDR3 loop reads CSARAERTNKEQFF. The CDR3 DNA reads TGCAGTGCTAGAGCAGAGCGAACAAACAAGGAGCAGTTCTTC.

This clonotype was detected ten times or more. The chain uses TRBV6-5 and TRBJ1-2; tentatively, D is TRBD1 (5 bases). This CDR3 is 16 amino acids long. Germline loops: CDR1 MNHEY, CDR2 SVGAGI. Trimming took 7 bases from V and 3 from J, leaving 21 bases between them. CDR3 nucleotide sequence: TGTGCCAGCAACGACGTTTGGCGCCCGGGGGACTATGGCTACACCTTC. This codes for CASNDVWRPGDYGYTF.

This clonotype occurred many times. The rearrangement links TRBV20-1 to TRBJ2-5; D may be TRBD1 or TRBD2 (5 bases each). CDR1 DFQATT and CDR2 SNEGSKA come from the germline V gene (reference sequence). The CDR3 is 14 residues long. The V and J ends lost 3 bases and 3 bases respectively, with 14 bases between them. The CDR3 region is CSARKGTREETQYF. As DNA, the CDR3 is TGCAGTGCTAGGAAGGGGACCAGGGAAGAGACCCAGTACTTC.

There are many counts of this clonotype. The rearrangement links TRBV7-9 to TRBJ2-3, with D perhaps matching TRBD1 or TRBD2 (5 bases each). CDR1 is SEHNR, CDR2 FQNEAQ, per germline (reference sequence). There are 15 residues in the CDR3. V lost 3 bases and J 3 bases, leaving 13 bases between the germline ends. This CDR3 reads CASSFSWDPTDTQYF. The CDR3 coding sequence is TGTGCCAGCAGCTTTAGTTGGGACCCAACAGATACGCAGTATTTT.